The 4 T cell receptor beta chains reported below all come from one sample, sequenced in a study of Graves' ophthalmopathy and Graves' hyperthyroidism. Investigators amplified TCR beta CDR3 regions from RNA transcripts. An opening RT-PCR round employed HTBI primers and preceded a second-round multiplex PCR. TCRdb itself ran the multiplex PCR reads through MiXCR, one entry per CDR3 protein. The data contain under 350,000 distinct CDR3 sequences, 15% to 20% of them singletons. The sequenced material came from peripheral blood. Receptors were obtained from an adult man with Graves' ophthalmopathy.

In regard to this clonotype: One end of the junction fails to match germline, which may point to a read error. J is TRBJ1-1 and V is TRBV7-8; tentative D call: TRBD1 (5 bases). Germline loops: CDR1 SGHVS, CDR2 FQNEAQ. This CDR3 spans 14 amino acids. The CDR3 DNA reads TGTGCCAGCAGCTTATCTGGGGGGGAAACTGAAGCTATCTTT. Its translation: CASSLSGGETEAIF.

The table lists this clonotype with many counts. V usage is TRBV6-2 or TRBV6-3 and J usage is TRBJ2-4, with D perhaps TRBD1 (6 bases). Trimming stripped 4 bases from V and 8 bases from J, with 15 bases between. CDR1 is MNHEY, CDR2 SVGEGT, per germline. This CDR3 region has 14 residues. The CDR3 loop reads CASSLSWDMDIQYF. CDR3 in DNA: TGTGCCAGCAGTTTATCGTGGGACATGGACATTCAGTACTTC.

This clonotype occurred many times. V gene TRBV2 combines with J gene TRBJ1-5; D remains ambiguous. Per germline, CDR1 SNHLY and CDR2 FYNNEI. The length of the CDR3 is 15 residues. V was clipped by 3 bases and J by 2 bases, with 11 bases between them. CDR3 region: CASSDIRGGNQPQHF. The CDR3 DNA sequence: TGTGCCAGCAGTGATATTCGGGGTGGCAATCAGCCCCAGCATTTT.

V usage is TRBV6-2 or TRBV6-3 and J usage is TRBJ2-5; 8 bases agree with TRBD1. The trim removed 6 bases at V and 5 bases at J, leaving 8 bases unmatched. Per the germline V gene, CDR1 is MNHEY and CDR2 is SVGEGT. The CDR3 loop spans 14 amino acids. CDR3 amino acids: CASRRDRGRETQYF. DNA of the CDR3: TGTGCCAGCAGACGCGACAGGGGACGGGAGACCCAGTACTTC.